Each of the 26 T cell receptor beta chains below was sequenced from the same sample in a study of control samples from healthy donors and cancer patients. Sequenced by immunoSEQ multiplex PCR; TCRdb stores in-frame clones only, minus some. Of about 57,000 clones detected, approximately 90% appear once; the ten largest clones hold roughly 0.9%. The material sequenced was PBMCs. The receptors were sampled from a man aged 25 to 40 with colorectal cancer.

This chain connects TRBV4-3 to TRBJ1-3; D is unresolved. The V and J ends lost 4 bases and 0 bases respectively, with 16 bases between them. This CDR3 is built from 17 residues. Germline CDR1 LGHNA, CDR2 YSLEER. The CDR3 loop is CASSRNQASHSGNTIYF. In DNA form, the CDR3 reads TGCGCCAGCAGCCGAAATCAGGCCAGCCACTCTGGAAACACCATATATTTT.

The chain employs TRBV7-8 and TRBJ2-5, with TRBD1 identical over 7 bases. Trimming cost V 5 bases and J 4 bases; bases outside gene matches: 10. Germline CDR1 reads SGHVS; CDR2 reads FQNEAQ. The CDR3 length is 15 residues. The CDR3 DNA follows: TGTGCCAGCAGCGTGCCATGGGACAGAAGAGAGACCCAGTACTTC. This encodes CASSVPWDRRETQYF.

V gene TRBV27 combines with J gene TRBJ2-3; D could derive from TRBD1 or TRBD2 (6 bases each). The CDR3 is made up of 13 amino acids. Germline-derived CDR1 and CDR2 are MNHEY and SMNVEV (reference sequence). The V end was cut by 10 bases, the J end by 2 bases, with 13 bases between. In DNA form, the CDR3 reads TGTGCCACCGGGGGCAGAAACACAGATACGCAGTATTTT. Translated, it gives CATGGRNTDTQYF.

This CDR3 reads CASRPRDRGSSYTF. The CDR3 DNA is TGTGCCAGCAGACCTCGGGACAGGGGAAGTTCTTACACCTTC. V and J are TRBV28 and TRBJ1-2, with 10 bases that match TRBD1. The length of the CDR3 is 14 residues. Germline CDR1 is MDHEN and CDR2 is SYDVKM. Trimming cost V 6 bases and J 11 bases; bases outside gene matches: 12.

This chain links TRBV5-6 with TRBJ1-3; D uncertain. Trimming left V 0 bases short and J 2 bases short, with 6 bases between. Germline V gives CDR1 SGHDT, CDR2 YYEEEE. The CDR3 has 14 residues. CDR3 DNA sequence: TGTGCCAGCAGCTTGGTAGGGCCTGGAAACACCATATATTTT. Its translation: CASSLVGPGNTIYF.

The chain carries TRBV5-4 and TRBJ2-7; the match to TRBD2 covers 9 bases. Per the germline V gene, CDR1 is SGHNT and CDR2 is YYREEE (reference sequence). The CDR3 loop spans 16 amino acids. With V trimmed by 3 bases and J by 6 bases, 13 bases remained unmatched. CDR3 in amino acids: CASSSASGAPWSEQYV. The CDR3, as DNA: TGTGCCAGCAGCTCGGCTAGCGGGGCACCTTGGTCCGAGCAGTACGTC.

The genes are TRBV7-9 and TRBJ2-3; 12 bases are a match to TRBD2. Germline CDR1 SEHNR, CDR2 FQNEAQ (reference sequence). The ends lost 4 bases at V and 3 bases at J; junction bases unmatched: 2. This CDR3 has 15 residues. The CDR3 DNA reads TGTGCCAGCAGCTACGGACTAGCGGGGACAGATACGCAGTATTTT. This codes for CASSYGLAGTDTQYF. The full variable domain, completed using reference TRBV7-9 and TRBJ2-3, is DTGVSQNPRHKITKRGQNVTFRCDPISEHNRLYWYRQTLGQGPEFLTYFQNEAQLEKSRLLSDRFSAERPKGSFSTLEIQRTEQGDSAMYLCASSYGLAGTDTQYFGPGTRLTVL.

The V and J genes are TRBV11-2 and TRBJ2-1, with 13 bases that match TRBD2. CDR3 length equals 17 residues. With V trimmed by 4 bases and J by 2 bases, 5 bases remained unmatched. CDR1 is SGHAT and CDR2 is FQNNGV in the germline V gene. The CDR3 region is CASSYTSGGAPYNEQFF. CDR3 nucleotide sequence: TGTGCCAGCAGCTACACTAGCGGGGGGGCTCCCTACAATGAGCAGTTCTTC.

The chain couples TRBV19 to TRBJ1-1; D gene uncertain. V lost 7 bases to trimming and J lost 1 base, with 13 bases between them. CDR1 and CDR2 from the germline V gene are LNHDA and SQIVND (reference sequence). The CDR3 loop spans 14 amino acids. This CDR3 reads CASNNPGANTEAFF. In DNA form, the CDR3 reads TGTGCCAGTAACAACCCGGGAGCGAACACTGAAGCTTTCTTT. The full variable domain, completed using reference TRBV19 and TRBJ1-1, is DGGITQSPKYLFRKEGQNVTLSCEQNLNHDAMYWYRQDPGQGLRLIYYSQIVNDFQKGDIAEGYSVSREKKESFPLTVTSAQKNPTAFYLCASNNPGANTEAFFGQGTRLTVV.

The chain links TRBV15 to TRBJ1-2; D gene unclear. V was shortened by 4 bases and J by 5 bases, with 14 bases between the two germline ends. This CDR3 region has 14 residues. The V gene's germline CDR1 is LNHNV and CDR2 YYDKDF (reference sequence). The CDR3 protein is CATSIRDRLYGYTF. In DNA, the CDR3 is TGTGCCACCAGCATCCGCGACCGTCTTTATGGCTACACCTTC.

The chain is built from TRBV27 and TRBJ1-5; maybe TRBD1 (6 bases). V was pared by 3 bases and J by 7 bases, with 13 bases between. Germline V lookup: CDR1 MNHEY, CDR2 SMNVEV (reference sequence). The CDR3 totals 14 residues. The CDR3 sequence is CASSFSQGQQPQHF. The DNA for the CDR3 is TGTGCCAGCAGTTTCTCCCAGGGGCAACAGCCCCAGCATTTT.

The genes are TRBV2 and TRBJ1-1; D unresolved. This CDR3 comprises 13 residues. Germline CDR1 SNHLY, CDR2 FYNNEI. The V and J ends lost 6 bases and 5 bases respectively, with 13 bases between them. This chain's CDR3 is CASSTKGGTEAFF. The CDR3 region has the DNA TGTGCCAGCAGCACAAAGGGTGGTACTGAAGCTTTCTTT.

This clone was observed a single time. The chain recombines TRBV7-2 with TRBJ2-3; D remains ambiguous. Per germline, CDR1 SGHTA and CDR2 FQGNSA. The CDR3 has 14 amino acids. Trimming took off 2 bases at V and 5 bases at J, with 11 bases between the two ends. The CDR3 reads CASSLWSGRDTQYF. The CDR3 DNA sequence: TGTGCCAGCAGCTTATGGTCGGGCCGAGATACGCAGTATTTT. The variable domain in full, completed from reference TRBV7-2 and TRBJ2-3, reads GAGVSQSPSNKVTEKGKDVELRCDPISGHTALYWYRQSLGQGLEFLIYFQGNSAPDKSGLPSDRFSAERTGGSVSTLTIQRTQQEDSAVYLCASSLWSGRDTQYFGPGTRLTVL.

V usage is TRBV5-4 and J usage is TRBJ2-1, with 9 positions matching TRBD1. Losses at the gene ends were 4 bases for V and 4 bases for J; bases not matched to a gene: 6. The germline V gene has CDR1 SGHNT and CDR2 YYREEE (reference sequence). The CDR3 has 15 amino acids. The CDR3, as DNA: TGTGCCAGCAGCCTGGGACAGGGATGGTACAATGAGCAGTTCTTC. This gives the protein CASSLGQGWYNEQFF. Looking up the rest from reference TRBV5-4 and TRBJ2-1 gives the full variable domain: ETGVTQSPTHLIKTRGQQVTLRCSSQSGHNTVSWYQQALGQGPQFIFQYYREEENGRGNFPPRFSGLQFPNYSSELNVNALELDDSALYLCASSLGQGWYNEQFFGPGTRLTVL.

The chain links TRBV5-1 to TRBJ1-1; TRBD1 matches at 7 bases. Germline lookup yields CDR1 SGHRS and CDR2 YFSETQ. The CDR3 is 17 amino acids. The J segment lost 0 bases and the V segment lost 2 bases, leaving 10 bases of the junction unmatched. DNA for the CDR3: TGCGCCAGCAGCTTAGACGGGACAGCCGTCCTGAACACTGAAGCTTTCTTT. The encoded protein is CASSLDGTAVLNTEAFF.

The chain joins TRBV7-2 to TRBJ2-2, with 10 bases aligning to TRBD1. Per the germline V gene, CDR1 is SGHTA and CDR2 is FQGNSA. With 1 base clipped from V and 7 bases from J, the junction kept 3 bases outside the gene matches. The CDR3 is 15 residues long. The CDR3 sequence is CASSLGDRGGGELFF. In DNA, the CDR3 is TGTGCCAGCAGCTTAGGGGACAGGGGAGGCGGGGAGCTGTTTTTT. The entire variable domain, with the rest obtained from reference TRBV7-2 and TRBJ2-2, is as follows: GAGVSQSPSNKVTEKGKDVELRCDPISGHTALYWYRQSLGQGLEFLIYFQGNSAPDKSGLPSDRFSAERTGGSVSTLTIQRTQQEDSAVYLCASSLGDRGGGELFFGEGSRLTVL.

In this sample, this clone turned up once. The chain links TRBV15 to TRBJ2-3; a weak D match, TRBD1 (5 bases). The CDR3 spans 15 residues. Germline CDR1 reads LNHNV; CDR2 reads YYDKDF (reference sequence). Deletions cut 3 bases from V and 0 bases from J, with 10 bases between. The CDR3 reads CATSRMTVSTDTQYF. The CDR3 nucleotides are TGTGCCACCAGCAGGATGACAGTAAGCACAGATACGCAGTATTTT.

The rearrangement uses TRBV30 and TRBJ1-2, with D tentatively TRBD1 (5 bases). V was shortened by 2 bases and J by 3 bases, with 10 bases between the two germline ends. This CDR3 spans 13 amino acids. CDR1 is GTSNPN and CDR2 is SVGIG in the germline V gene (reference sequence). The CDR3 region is CAWSQGRYYGYTF. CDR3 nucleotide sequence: TGTGCCTGGAGTCAGGGACGGTACTATGGCTACACCTTC. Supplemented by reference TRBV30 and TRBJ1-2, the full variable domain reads SQTIHQWPATLVQPVGSPLSLECTVEGTSNPNLYWYRQAAGRGLQLLFYSVGIGQISSEVPQNLSASRPQDRQFILSSKKLLLSDSGFYLCAWSQGRYYGYTFGSGTRLTVV.

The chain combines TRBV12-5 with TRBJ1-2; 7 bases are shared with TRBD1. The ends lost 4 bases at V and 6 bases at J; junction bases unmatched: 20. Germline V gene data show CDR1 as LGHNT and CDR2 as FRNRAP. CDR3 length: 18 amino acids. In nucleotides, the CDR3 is TGTGCTAGTGGTTCCACTTACAGGGGCCGCTCGTCCTTAAATGGCTACACCTTC. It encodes CASGSTYRGRSSLNGYTF. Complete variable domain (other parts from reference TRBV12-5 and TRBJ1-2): DARVTQTPRHKVTEMGQEVTMRCQPILGHNTVFWYRQTMMQGLELLAYFRNRAPLDDSGMPKDRFSAEMPDATLATLKIQPSEPRDSAVYFCASGSTYRGRSSLNGYTFGSGTRLTVV.

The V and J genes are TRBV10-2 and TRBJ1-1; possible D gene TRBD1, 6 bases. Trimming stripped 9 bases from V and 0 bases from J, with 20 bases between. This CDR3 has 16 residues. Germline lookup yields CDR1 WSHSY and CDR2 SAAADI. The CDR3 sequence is CASSKPGAIMNTEAFF. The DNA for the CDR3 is TGCGCCAGTTCAAAACCAGGGGCGATTATGAACACTGAAGCTTTCTTT.

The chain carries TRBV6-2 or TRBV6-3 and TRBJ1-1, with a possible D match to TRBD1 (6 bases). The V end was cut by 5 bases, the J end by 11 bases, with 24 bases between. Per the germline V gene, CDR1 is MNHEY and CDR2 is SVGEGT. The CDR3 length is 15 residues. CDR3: CASSTPRDRTRGAFF. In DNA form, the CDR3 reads TGTGCCAGCAGTACACCTCGGGACCGCACTAGGGGGGCTTTCTTT.

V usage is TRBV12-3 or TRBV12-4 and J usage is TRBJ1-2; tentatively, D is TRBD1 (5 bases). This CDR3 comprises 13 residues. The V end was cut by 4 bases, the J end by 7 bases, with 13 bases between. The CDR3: CASSYGSGGGYTF. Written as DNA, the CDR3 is TGTGCCAGCAGTTATGGTTCGGGGGGTGGCTACACCTTC.

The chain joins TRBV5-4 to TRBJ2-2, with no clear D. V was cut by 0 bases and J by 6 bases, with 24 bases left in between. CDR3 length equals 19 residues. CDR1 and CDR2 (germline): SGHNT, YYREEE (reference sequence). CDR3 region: CASSLEAGRKLNLAGELFF. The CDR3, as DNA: TGTGCCAGCAGCTTGGAAGCAGGCCGGAAGCTAAACCTCGCCGGGGAGCTGTTTTTT.

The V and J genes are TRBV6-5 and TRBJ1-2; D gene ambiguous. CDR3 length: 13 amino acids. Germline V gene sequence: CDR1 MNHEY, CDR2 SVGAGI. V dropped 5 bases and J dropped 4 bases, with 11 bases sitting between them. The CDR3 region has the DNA TGTGCCAGCAGTAACGGGCTGCGCTATGGCTACACCTTC. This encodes CASSNGLRYGYTF.

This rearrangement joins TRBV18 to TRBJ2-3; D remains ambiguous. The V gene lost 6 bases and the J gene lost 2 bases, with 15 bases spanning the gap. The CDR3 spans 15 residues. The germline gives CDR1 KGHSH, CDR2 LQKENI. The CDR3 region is CASSGKFANTDTQYF. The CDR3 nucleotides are TGTGCCAGCTCGGGGAAATTCGCGAACACAGATACGCAGTATTTT.

CDR3 sequence reads: CASSYSMVAGGDYNEQFF. The DNA for the CDR3 is TGTGCCAGCAGTTACTCCATGGTAGCGGGGGGCGACTACAATGAGCAGTTCTTC. V is TRBV6-2 or TRBV6-3 and J is TRBJ2-1, with 10 positions matching TRBD2. V lost 0 bases to trimming and J lost 3 bases; unmatched junction nucleotides: 8. Germline CDR1 MNHEY, CDR2 SVGEGT. The length of the CDR3 is 18 residues.